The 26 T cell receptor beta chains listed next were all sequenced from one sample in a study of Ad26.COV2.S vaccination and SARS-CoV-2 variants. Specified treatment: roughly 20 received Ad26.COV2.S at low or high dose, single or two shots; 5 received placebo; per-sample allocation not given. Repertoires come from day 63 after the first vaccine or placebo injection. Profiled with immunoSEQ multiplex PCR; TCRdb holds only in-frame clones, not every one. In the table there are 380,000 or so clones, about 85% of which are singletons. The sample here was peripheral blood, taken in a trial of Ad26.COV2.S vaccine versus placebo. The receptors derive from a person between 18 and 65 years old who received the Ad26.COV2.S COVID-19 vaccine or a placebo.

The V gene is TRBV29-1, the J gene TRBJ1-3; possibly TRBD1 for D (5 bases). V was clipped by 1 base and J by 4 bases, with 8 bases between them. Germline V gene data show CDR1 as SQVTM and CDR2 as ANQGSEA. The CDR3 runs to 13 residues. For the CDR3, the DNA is TGCAGCGTTGAAGGCAGGACAGGAAACACCATATATTTT. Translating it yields CSVEGRTGNTIYF.

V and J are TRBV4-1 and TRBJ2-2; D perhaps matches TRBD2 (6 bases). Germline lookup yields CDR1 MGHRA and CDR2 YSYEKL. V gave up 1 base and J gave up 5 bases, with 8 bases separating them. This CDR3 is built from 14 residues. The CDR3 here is CASSQGGGTGELFF. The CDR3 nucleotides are TGCGCCAGCAGCCAAGGGGGAGGTACCGGGGAGCTGTTTTTT.

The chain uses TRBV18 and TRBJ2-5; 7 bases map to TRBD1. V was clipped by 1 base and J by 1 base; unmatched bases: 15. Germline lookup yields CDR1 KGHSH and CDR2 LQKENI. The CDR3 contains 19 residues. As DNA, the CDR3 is TGTGCCAGCTCACCACGGGTTGGAGCGACAGGGCGACTCCAAGAGACCCAGTACTTC. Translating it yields CASSPRVGATGRLQETQYF.

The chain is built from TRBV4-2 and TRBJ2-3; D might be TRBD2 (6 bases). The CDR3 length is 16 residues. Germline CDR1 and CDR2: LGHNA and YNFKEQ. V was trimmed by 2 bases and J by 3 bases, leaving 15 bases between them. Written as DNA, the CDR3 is TGTGCCAGCAGCCAATACCACGGGGGAGGAACAGATACGCAGTATTTT. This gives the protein CASSQYHGGGTDTQYF.

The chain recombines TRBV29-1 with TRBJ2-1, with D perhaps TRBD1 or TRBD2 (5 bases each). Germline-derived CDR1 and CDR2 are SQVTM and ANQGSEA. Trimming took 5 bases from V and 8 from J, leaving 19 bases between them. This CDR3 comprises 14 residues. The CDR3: CSVLMTEEGDEQFF. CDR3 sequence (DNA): TGCAGCGTTCTGATGACAGAAGAGGGTGATGAGCAGTTCTTC.

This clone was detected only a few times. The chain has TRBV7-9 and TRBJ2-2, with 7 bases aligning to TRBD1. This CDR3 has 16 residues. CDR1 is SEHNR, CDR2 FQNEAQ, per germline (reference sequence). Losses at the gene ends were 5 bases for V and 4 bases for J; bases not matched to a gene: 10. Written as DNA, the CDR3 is TGTGCCAGCAGCCGGGACAGTAGGTCCCTCACCGGGGAGCTGTTTTTT. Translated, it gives CASSRDSRSLTGELFF.

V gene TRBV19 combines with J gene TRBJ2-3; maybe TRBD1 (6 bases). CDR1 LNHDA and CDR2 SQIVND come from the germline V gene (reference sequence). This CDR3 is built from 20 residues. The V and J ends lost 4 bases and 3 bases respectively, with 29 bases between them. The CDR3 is CASSKGGQRWRQHGTDTQYF. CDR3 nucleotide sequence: TGTGCCAGTAGTAAAGGAGGACAGCGGTGGCGTCAGCATGGGACAGATACGCAGTATTTT. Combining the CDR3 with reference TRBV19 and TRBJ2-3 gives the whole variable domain DGGITQSPKYLFRKEGQNVTLSCEQNLNHDAMYWYRQDPGQGLRLIYYSQIVNDFQKGDIAEGYSVSREKKESFPLTVTSAQKNPTAFYLCASSKGGQRWRQHGTDTQYFGPGTRLTVL.

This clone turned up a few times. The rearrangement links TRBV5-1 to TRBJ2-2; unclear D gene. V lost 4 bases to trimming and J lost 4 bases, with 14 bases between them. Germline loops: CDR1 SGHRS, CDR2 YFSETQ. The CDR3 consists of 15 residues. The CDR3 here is CASSDIGRSTGELFF. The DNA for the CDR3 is TGCGCCAGCAGCGACATTGGACGGAGCACCGGGGAGCTGTTTTTT.

The CDR3 loop is CASWGGGNNSPLHF. The CDR3 DNA is TGTGCCAGCTGGGGCGGAGGGAATAATTCACCCCTCCACTTT. The chain joins TRBV18 to TRBJ1-6, with D possibly matching TRBD1 (5 bases). V lost 7 bases, J lost 5 bases, and 12 bases lay in between. The length of the CDR3 is 14 residues. Germline CDR1 reads KGHSH; CDR2 reads LQKENI.

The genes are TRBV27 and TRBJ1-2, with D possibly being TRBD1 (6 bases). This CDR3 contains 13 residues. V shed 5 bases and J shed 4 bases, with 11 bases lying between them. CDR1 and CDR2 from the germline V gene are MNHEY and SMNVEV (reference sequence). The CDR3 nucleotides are TGTGCCAGCAGTCCACAGGGAGGCTATGGCTACACCTTC. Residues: CASSPQGGYGYTF.

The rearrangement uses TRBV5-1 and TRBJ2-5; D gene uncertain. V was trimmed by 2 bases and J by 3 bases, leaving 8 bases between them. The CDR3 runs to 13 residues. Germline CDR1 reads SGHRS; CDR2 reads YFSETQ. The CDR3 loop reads CASSFQAKETQYF. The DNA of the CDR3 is TGCGCCAGCAGCTTTCAAGCGAAAGAGACCCAGTACTTC.

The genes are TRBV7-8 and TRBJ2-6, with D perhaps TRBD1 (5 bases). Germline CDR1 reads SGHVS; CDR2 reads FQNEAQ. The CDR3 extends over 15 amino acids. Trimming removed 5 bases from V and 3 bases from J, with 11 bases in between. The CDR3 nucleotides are TGTGCCAGCAGCGTTAGGACACGTGGGGCCAACGTCCTGACTTTC. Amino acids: CASSVRTRGANVLTF.

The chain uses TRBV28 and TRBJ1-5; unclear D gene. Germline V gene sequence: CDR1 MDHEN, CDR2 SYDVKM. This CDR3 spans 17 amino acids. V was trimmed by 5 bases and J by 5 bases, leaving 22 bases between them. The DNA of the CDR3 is TGTGCCAGCAGTCTCGCCGCGGGGAGGCCCTGGGATCAGCCCCAGCATTTT. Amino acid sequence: CASSLAAGRPWDQPQHF.

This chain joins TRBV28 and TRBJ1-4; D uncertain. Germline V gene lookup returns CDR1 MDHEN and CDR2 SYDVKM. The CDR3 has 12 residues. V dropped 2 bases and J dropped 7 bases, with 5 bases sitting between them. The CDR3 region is CASSLQVEKLFF. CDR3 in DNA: TGTGCCAGCAGTTTACAGGTTGAAAAACTGTTTTTT. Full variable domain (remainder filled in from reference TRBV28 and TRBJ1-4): DVKVTQSSRYLVKRTGEKVFLECVQDMDHENMFWYRQDPGLGLRLIYFSYDVKMKEKGDIPEGYSVSREKKERFSLILESASTNQTSMYLCASSLQVEKLFFGSGTQLSVL.

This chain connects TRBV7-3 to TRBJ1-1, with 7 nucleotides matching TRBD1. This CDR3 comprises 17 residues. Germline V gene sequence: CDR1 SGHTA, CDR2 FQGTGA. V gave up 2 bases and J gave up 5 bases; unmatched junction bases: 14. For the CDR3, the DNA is TGTGCCAGCAGCTTAGTTAGATCGTGGGACAGAGGGACTGAAGCTTTCTTT. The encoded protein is CASSLVRSWDRGTEAFF.

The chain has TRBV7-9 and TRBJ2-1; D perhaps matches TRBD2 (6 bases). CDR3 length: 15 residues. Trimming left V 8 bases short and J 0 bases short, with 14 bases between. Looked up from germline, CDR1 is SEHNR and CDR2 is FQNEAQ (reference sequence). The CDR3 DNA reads TGTGCCAGCGGTAGGGAGGTGAGCTCCTACAATGAGCAGTTCTTC. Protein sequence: CASGREVSSYNEQFF.

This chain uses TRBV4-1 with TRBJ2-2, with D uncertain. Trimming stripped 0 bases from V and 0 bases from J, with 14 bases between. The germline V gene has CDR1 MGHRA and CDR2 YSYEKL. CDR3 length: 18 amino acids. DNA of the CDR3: TGCGCCAGCAGCCAAGAGAGCCAGCTCCTCCCGAACACCGGGGAGCTGTTTTTT. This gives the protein CASSQESQLLPNTGELFF.

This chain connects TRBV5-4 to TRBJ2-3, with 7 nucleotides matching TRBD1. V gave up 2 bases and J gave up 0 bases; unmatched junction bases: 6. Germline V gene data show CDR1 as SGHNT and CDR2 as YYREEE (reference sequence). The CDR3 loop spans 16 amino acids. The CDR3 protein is CASSLGQVTSTDTQYF. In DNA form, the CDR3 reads TGTGCCAGCAGCTTAGGACAGGTAACTAGCACAGATACGCAGTATTTT. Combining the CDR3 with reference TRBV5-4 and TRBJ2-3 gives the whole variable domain ETGVTQSPTHLIKTRGQQVTLRCSSQSGHNTVSWYQQALGQGPQFIFQYYREEENGRGNFPPRFSGLQFPNYSSELNVNALELDDSALYLCASSLGQVTSTDTQYFGPGTRLTVL.

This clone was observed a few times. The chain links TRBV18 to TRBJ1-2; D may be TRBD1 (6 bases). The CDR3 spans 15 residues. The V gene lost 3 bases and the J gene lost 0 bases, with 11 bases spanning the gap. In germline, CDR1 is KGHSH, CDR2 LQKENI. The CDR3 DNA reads TGTGCCAGCTCACCCCAGGGGTTAGCTAACTATGGCTACACCTTC. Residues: CASSPQGLANYGYTF.

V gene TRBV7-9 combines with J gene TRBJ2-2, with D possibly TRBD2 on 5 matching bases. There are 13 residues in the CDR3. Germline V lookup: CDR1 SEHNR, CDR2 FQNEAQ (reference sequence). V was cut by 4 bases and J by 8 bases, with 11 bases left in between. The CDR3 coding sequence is TGTGCCAGCAGCTCCCGGGATTCGGGGGAGCTGTTTTTT. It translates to CASSSRDSGELFF. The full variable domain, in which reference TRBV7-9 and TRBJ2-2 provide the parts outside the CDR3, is DTGVSQNPRHKITKRGQNVTFRCDPISEHNRLYWYRQTLGQGPEFLTYFQNEAQLEKSRLLSDRFSAERPKGSFSTLEIQRTEQGDSAMYLCASSSRDSGELFFGEGSRLTVL.

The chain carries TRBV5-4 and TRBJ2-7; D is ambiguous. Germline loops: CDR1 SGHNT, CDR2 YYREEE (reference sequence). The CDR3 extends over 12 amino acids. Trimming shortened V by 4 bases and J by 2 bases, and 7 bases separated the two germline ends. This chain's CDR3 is CASSGNTYEQYF. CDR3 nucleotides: TGTGCCAGCAGCGGAAACACCTACGAGCAGTACTTC.

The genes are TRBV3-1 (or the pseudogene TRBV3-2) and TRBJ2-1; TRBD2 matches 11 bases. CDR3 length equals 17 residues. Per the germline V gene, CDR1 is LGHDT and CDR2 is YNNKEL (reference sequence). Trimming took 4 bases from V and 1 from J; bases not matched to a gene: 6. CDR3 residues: CASSLSSSGGSYNEQFF. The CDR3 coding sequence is TGTGCCAGCAGCCTCTCTTCTAGCGGGGGGTCCTACAATGAGCAGTTCTTC.

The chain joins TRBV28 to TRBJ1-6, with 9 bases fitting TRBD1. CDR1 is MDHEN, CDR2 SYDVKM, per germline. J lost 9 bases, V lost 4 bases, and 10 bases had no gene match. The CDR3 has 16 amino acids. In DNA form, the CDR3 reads TGTGCCAGCAGTTATTCCCGGGACAGGGTTCTTTCACCCCTCCACTTT. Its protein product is CASSYSRDRVLSPLHF.

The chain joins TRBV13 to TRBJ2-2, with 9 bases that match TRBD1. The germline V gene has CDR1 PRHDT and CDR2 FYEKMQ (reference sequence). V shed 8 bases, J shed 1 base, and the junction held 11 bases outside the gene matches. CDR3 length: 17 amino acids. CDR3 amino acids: CASGLYGTGLNTGELFF. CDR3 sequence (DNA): TGTGCCAGCGGATTGTACGGGACAGGGTTGAACACCGGGGAGCTGTTTTTT.

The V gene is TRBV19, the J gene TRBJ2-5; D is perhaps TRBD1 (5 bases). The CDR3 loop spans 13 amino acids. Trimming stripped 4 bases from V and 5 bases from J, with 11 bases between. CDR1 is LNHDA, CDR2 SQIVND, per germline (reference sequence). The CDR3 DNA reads TGTGCCAGTAGTACGACAGTTGGGGAGACCCAGTACTTC. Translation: CASSTTVGETQYF.

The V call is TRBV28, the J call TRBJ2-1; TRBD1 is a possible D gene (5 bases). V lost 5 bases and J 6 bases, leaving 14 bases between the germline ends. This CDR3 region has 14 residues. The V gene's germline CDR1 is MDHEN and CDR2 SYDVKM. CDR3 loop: CASSLDTGPNEQFF. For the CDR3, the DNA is TGTGCCAGCAGTCTGGACACCGGACCCAATGAGCAGTTCTTC. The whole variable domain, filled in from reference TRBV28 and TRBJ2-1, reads DVKVTQSSRYLVKRTGEKVFLECVQDMDHENMFWYRQDPGLGLRLIYFSYDVKMKEKGDIPEGYSVSREKKERFSLILESASTNQTSMYLCASSLDTGPNEQFFGPGTRLTVL.